This is a list of T cell receptor beta chains from one sample in a study of blood T cell repertoires in COVID-19. Only in-frame clones appear in the TCRdb table, and some are missing; sequencing was by immunoSEQ multiplex PCR. Found here are about 68,000 clones, 89% of them singletons; the top ten hold approximately 7.4%. Sequenced: peripheral blood. The receptors stem from a man between 50 and 59 years old with active COVID-19. The CDR3 runs from the conserved cysteine through the conserved F or W. The order of the fields is clone size, V gene, D gene, J gene, CDR3 protein, CDR3 DNA. The D gene is left open where the match is weak. Part of the rows lack a size; the others show once, few, many or a class for expanded clones.

>.|TRBV4-1|.|TRBJ2-7
CASSQDYLMRGAAYEQYF
TGCGCCAGCAGCCAAGACTATCTTATGCGGGGCGCGGCCTACGAGCAGTACTTC
>.|TRBV27|.|TRBJ2-7
CASSFRGRSYEQYF
TGTGCCAGCAGTTTTAGGGGCAGATCCTACGAGCAGTACTTC
>.|TRBV5-1|TRBD2|TRBJ2-5
CASSPGTTETQYF
TGCGCCAGCAGCCCCGGGACTACAGAGACCCAGTACTTC
>.|TRBV9|TRBD1|TRBJ2-7
CASSPTGGSYEQYF
TGTGCCAGCAGCCCCACAGGGGGCTCCTACGAGCAGTACTTC
>.|TRBV11-1|.|TRBJ1-2
CASSGVGAHTGYTF
TGTGCCAGCAGCGGGGTGGGGGCCCACACCGGCTACACCTTC
>.|TRBV7-2|TRBD1|TRBJ1-1
CASSFFGPDRGLNTEAFF
TGTGCCAGCAGCTTCTTCGGCCCGGACAGGGGCCTGAACACTGAAGCTTTCTTT
>once|TRBV12-3/TRBV12-4|.|TRBJ2-5
CASSLEGETQYF
TGTGCCAGCAGTTTAGAGGGGGAGACCCAGTACTTC
>.|TRBV24-1|TRBD1|TRBJ2-1
CATSVGTGFNEQFF
TGTGCCACCAGTGTCGGGACAGGGTTCAATGAGCAGTTCTTC
>.|TRBV14|.|TRBJ1-5
CASSGRGSNQPQHF
TGTGCCAGCAGCGGTAGAGGGTCAAATCAGCCCCAGCATTTT
>.|TRBV5-1|.|TRBJ2-2
CASSYGTQSGELFF
TGCGCCAGCAGCTATGGGACACAGAGCGGGGAGCTGTTTTTT
>.|TRBV6-1|.|TRBJ1-5
CASSDIGGGAGQPQHF
TGTGCCAGCAGTGACATCGGAGGGGGGGCAGGTCAGCCCCAGCATTTT
>.|TRBV11-2|TRBD1|TRBJ2-7
CASSSYRDRGYEQYF
TGTGCCAGCAGCTCTTACCGGGACAGGGGCTACGAGCAGTACTTC
>.|TRBV7-2|.|TRBJ1-3
CASSLEGVLGNTIYF
TGTGCCAGCAGCTTAGAAGGGGTGCTTGGAAACACCATATATTTT
>.|TRBV7-9|.|TRBJ1-1
CASSLVSRGAFF
TGTGCCAGCAGCTTAGTGAGCCGGGGGGCTTTCTTT
>few|TRBV12-3/TRBV12-4|.|TRBJ2-7
CASSLDEAYEQYF
TGTGCCAGCAGTTTAGACGAGGCCTACGAGCAGTACTTC
>.|TRBV5-1|.|TRBJ2-2
CASSFSGNTGELFF
TGCGCCAGCAGCTTTTCAGGAAACACCGGGGAGCTGTTTTTT
>.|TRBV5-8|.|TRBJ1-2
CASRHTDYGYTF
TGTGCCAGCAGACACACAGACTATGGCTACACCTTC
>.|TRBV4-1|TRBD1|TRBJ2-2
CASSQGQGEAGELFF
TGCGCCAGCAGCCAAGGACAGGGGGAGGCCGGGGAGCTGTTTTTT
>.|TRBV4-2|TRBD2|TRBJ2-3
CASSRPRSGGAGADTQYF
TGTGCCAGCAGCCGCCCCCGAAGCGGGGGAGCCGGAGCAGATACGCAGTATTTT
>once|TRBV7-2|.|TRBJ1-1
CASSWRVTEAFF
TGTGCCAGCAGCTGGAGGGTCACTGAAGCTTTCTTT
>.|TRBV5-1|.|TRBJ2-3
CASSFGAGRTDTQYF
TGCGCCAGCAGCTTCGGGGCGGGGCGGACAGATACGCAGTATTTT
>few|TRBV18|.|TRBJ1-5
CASRQGSDQPQHF
TGTGCCAGCCGCCAGGGATCCGATCAGCCCCAGCATTTT
>.|TRBV2|TRBD1|TRBJ2-1
CASSWDRGRDEQFF
TGTGCCAGCAGTTGGGACAGGGGGCGAGATGAGCAGTTCTTC
>.|TRBV5-1|.|TRBJ1-1
CASSLSLVGASTEAFF
TGCGCCAGCAGCTTGTCCCTTGTGGGGGCGAGCACTGAAGCTTTCTTT
>.|TRBV4-1|.|TRBJ2-7
CASSQDVRDTKQQYF
TGCGCCAGCAGCCAAGATGTAAGAGACACCAAACAGCAGTACTTC
>.|TRBV15|TRBD1|TRBJ2-1
CATSRDRDRVTNEQFF
TGTGCCACCAGCAGAGATCGGGACAGGGTCACCAATGAGCAGTTCTTC
>.|TRBV5-4|.|TRBJ2-2
CASSLAWAGRTGELFF
TGTGCCAGCAGCTTGGCCTGGGCGGGGAGGACCGGGGAGCTGTTTTTT
>.|TRBV11-2|TRBD2|TRBJ2-3
CASSTFDAGGTSTDTQYF
TGTGCCAGCAGCACCTTTGATGCGGGGGGTACTAGCACAGATACGCAGTATTTT
>.|TRBV7-9|.|TRBJ1-1
CASSPRRAGIYTEAFF
TGTGCCAGCAGCCCCCGCCGGGCAGGGATTTACACTGAAGCTTTCTTT
>.|TRBV4-3|.|TRBJ1-6
CASSQKPGESPLHF
TGCGCCAGCAGCCAAAAACCAGGGGAGTCACCCCTCCACTTT
>.|TRBV7-9|.|TRBJ1-3
CASSLGSDGRPGNTIYF
TGTGCCAGCAGCTTAGGGTCGGACGGGAGACCGGGAAACACCATATATTTT
>.|TRBV12-3/TRBV12-4|.|TRBJ1-2
CASGRTQDGYTF
TGTGCCAGCGGACGGACACAGGATGGCTACACCTTC
>.|TRBV6-5|.|TRBJ2-3
CASSYSQGTTDTQYF
TGTGCCAGCAGTTACTCACAGGGAACCACAGATACGCAGTATTTT
>.|TRBV6-5|.|TRBJ1-1
CASHRGGNTEAFF
TGTGCCAGCCATCGGGGGGGAAACACTGAAGCTTTCTTT
>.|TRBV5-4|.|TRBJ2-7
CASSLGTWEQYF
TGTGCCAGCAGCTTGGGTACTTGGGAGCAGTACTTC
>.|TRBV28|.|TRBJ2-5
CASSSPWQGQETQYF
TGTGCCAGCAGTTCCCCATGGCAGGGACAAGAGACCCAGTACTTC
>.|TRBV10-3|.|TRBJ1-1
CAISDFRVEIYTEAFF
TGTGCCATCAGTGACTTCAGGGTGGAGATTTACACTGAAGCTTTCTTT
>.|TRBV7-3|TRBD2|TRBJ2-5
CASSLAGGPETQYF
TGTGCCAGCAGCTTAGCGGGGGGGCCAGAGACCCAGTACTTC
>once|TRBV11-2|.|TRBJ1-1
CASSQALGGTEAFF
TGTGCCAGCAGCCAGGCCCTGGGGGGCACTGAAGCTTTCTTT
>.|TRBV7-9|.|TRBJ2-2
CASSLTYTGELFF
TGTGCCAGCAGCCTGACTTACACCGGGGAGCTGTTTTTT
>.|TRBV9|.|TRBJ2-2
CASSVARDFVTGELFF
TGTGCCAGCAGCGTAGCTAGGGACTTCGTAACCGGGGAGCTGTTTTTT
>.|TRBV9|TRBD1|TRBJ2-1
CASSGGQGAYEQFF
TGTGCCAGCAGCGGCGGACAGGGGGCGTATGAGCAGTTCTTC
>few|TRBV6-5|.|TRBJ1-2
CASKKGLANYGYTF
TGTGCCAGCAAGAAGGGGTTAGCTAACTATGGCTACACCTTC
>.|TRBV7-8|.|TRBJ2-7
CASSLGRTSYEQYF
TGTGCCAGCAGCTTAGGACGGACATCCTACGAGCAGTACTTC
>.|TRBV2|.|TRBJ2-7
CASTARGGRSYEQYF
TGTGCCAGCACCGCAAGGGGTGGGAGGTCCTACGAGCAGTACTTC
>.|TRBV30|.|TRBJ1-2
CAWSVPGQNYGYTF
TGTGCCTGGAGTGTCCCAGGGCAAAACTATGGCTACACCTTC
>.|TRBV5-1|TRBD1|TRBJ2-3
CASSLGQGESTDTQYF
TGCGCCAGCAGCCTCGGACAGGGGGAGAGCACAGATACGCAGTATTTT